The 30 T cell receptor beta chains in this list originate from one sample, sequenced in a study of spatial heterogeneity in lung cancer. Time point defined: sample taken at primary tumor resection. TCRdb re-analysed the 5' RACE reads in MiXCR, keeping a single row per CDR3 protein. Of roughly 48,000 distinct CDR3 sequences listed, about 5.8% are singletons. The starting material was PBMCs, obtained at surgery. The receptors shown here come from a male donor with early-stage non-small cell lung cancer.

Many counts were recorded for this clonotype. V and J are TRBV4-1 and TRBJ1-2, with 8 bases identical to TRBD1. CDR3 length: 16 amino acids. Germline-derived CDR1 and CDR2 are MGHRA and YSYEKL. With 1 base clipped from V and 8 bases from J, the junction kept 12 bases outside the gene matches. The CDR3 loop reads CASSQVGGGQGGGYTF. The CDR3 DNA follows: TGCGCCAGCAGCCAAGTGGGTGGCGGACAGGGTGGAGGCTACACCTTC.

There are many counts of this clonotype. The chain joins TRBV29-1 to TRBJ1-3, with D unresolved. Looked up from germline, CDR1 is SQVTM and CDR2 is ANQGSEA. Trimming left V 8 bases short and J 1 base short, with 12 bases between. The CDR3 totals 13 residues. CDR3 in amino acids: CSIVPNSGNTIYF. The CDR3 DNA sequence: TGCAGCATTGTCCCTAATTCTGGAAACACCATATATTTT.

This clonotype was seen many times. This sequence joins TRBV20-1 and TRBJ1-5; maybe TRBD1 (5 bases). V was shortened by 3 bases and J by 3 bases, with 9 bases between the two germline ends. CDR1 and CDR2 (germline): DFQATT, SNEGSKA (reference sequence). The CDR3 is 13 amino acids. For the CDR3, the DNA is TGCAGTGCTAGTCGGGGGGACAATCAGCCCCAGCATTTT. Residues: CSASRGDNQPQHF.

Many counts were recorded for this clonotype. The rearrangement links TRBV20-1 to TRBJ1-3; D not certain. Trimming took off 4 bases at V and 4 bases at J, with 11 bases between the two ends. CDR1 DFQATT and CDR2 SNEGSKA come from the germline V gene (reference sequence). The CDR3 spans 13 residues. The CDR3 region is CSATYKQGNTIYF. The CDR3 nucleotides are TGCAGTGCTACGTACAAACAAGGAAACACCATATATTTT.

This clonotype was observed at least ten times. This chain links TRBV27 with TRBJ2-1; 11 nucleotides agree with TRBD2. Germline V gene sequence: CDR1 MNHEY, CDR2 SMNVEV (reference sequence). The CDR3 spans 16 residues. V gave up 3 bases and J gave up 7 bases; unmatched junction bases: 8. The CDR3 protein is CASSLVAGGPGNEQFF. CDR3 coding DNA: TGTGCCAGCAGTTTGGTAGCGGGAGGGCCAGGTAATGAGCAGTTCTTC.

In this sample, this clonotype turned up a few times. The chain uses TRBV27 and TRBJ2-7, with 7 bases identical to TRBD2. The CDR3 sequence is 13 residues long. V trimming: 6 bases; J trimming: 10 bases; junction bases outside the gene matches: 12. CDR1 MNHEY and CDR2 SMNVEV come from the germline V gene (reference sequence). The CDR3 loop is CASSPFRGGVQYF. As DNA, the CDR3 is TGTGCCAGCAGCCCATTCCGGGGAGGGGTTCAGTACTTC.

The table lists this clonotype with a count of one. CDR3 sequence: CASSLASSSGNTIYF. The CDR3 bases are TGTGCCAGCAGCTTAGCATCGAGCTCTGGAAACACCATATATTTT. V usage is TRBV13 and J usage is TRBJ1-3; D is undetermined. Germline CDR1 reads PRHDT; CDR2 reads FYEKMQ (reference sequence). The V end was cut by 1 base, the J end by 0 bases, with 7 bases between. The CDR3 length is 15 residues.

This clonotype was seen ten or more times. The chain is built from TRBV5-1 and TRBJ2-5; TRBD1 aligns across 11 bases. The CDR3 runs 14 residues. The ends lost 4 bases at V and 3 bases at J; junction bases unmatched: 2. The germline CDR1 and CDR2 sequences are SGHRS and YFSETQ. The CDR3 here is CASSRTGGEETQYF. DNA for the CDR3: TGCGCCAGCAGCAGGACAGGGGGCGAAGAGACCCAGTACTTC.

The rearrangement joins TRBV19 to TRBJ2-1, with D tentatively TRBD2 (5 bases). The CDR3 runs 12 residues. V dropped 6 bases and J dropped 9 bases, with 12 bases sitting between them. Germline CDR1 LNHDA, CDR2 SQIVND (reference sequence). CDR3 loop: CASSPQLGEQFF. The DNA for the CDR3 is TGTGCCAGTAGCCCCCAACTAGGTGAGCAGTTCTTC.

Details on this clonotype: The junction shows a germline mismatch at one end, possibly a read error. J is TRBJ2-5 and V is TRBV27, with 9 bases lining up with TRBD1. Per the germline V gene, CDR1 is MNHEY and CDR2 is SMNVEV (reference sequence). The CDR3 has 13 amino acids. CDR3 sequence: CTSTRQGEETQYF. CDR3 nucleotide sequence: TGCACCAGCACTCGACAGGGGGAAGAGACCCAGTACTTC.

The table lists this clonotype with many counts. The chain combines TRBV7-8 with TRBJ1-5; 8 bases fit TRBD1. The CDR3 is 15 amino acids. Germline loops: CDR1 SGHVS, CDR2 FQNEAQ. J was trimmed by 9 bases and V by 2 bases; bases with no gene match: 9. CDR3 nucleotides: TGTGCCAGCAGCTTACAAACAGGGGGGCTGTGGCCCCAGCATTTT. Protein sequence: CASSLQTGGLWPQHF.

In its sample, this clonotype was seen many times. The chain links TRBV7-2 to TRBJ1-1; maybe TRBD1 (6 bases). Per germline, CDR1 SGHTA and CDR2 FQGNSA. V was pared by 3 bases and J by 4 bases, with 12 bases between. The CDR3 runs 14 residues. The CDR3, as DNA: TGTGCCAGCAGCTTCGGACAGAGGGTCACTGAAGCTTTCTTT. Translation gives CASSFGQRVTEAFF.

The table lists this clonotype with a few counts. This chain connects TRBV2 to TRBJ2-3; 10 bases are shared with TRBD1. The V and J ends lost 7 bases and 8 bases, in that order; junction bases with no gene match: 6. Germline CDR1 is SNHLY and CDR2 is FYNNEI. The CDR3 is 13 amino acids. CDR3 in amino acids: CASTTGGRVTQYF. CDR3 sequence (DNA): TGTGCCAGCACGACAGGGGGCCGGGTTACGCAGTATTTT.

This clonotype showed up just a few times. The junction does not match germline at one end; this may be a read error. CDR3 nucleotides: TGCGCCAGCGGCTTCCATAGTAGCACAGATACGCAGTATTTT. This encodes CASGFHSSTDTQYF. The V call is TRBV5-1, the J call TRBJ2-3; D is unclear. CDR1 is SGHRS and CDR2 is YFSETQ in the germline V gene. CDR3 length: 14 residues.

In its sample, this clonotype was seen many times. The CDR3 nucleotides are TGTGCCAGTTCTCTTTTTGCGGACAGGTTTAACTATGGCTACACCTTC. Its translation: CASSLFADRFNYGYTF. This sequence joins TRBV19 and TRBJ1-2, with 7 bases fitting TRBD1. Per germline, CDR1 LNHDA and CDR2 SQIVND (reference sequence). The V gene end was trimmed by 8 bases and the J gene end by 1 base; junction bases not matched to a gene: 13. The CDR3 spans 16 residues.

This clonotype was seen repeatedly, ten times or more. The rearrangement links TRBV5-1 to TRBJ2-3; the match to TRBD1 covers 7 bases. This CDR3 is built from 14 residues. The V gene's germline CDR1 is SGHRS and CDR2 YFSETQ. The J segment lost 6 bases and the V segment lost 4 bases, leaving 8 bases of the junction unmatched. CDR3: CASSLDTGADTQYF. Here the CDR3 DNA reads TGCGCCAGCAGCCTAGATACAGGGGCCGATACGCAGTATTTT.

This clonotype has a count of ten or more. This rearrangement joins TRBV29-1 to TRBJ1-1, with unresolved D. Germline V gene sequence: CDR1 SQVTM, CDR2 ANQGSEA. The V and J ends lost 1 base and 1 base respectively, with 13 bases between them. The CDR3 spans 15 residues. The CDR3 sequence is CSVEVNSHPNTEAFF. DNA of the CDR3: TGCAGCGTTGAAGTAAATTCTCACCCGAACACTGAAGCTTTCTTT.

This clonotype was picked up many times. The rearrangement links TRBV5-1 to TRBJ2-1, with 7 bases identical to TRBD1. J lost 9 bases, V lost 4 bases, and 7 bases had no gene match. Germline V gene sequence: CDR1 SGHRS, CDR2 YFSETQ. The CDR3 totals 13 residues. The CDR3 is CASSIDRDTEQFF. The CDR3 DNA reads as TGCGCCAGCAGCATCGACAGGGATACTGAGCAGTTCTTC.

At least ten counts were recorded for this clonotype. The chain carries TRBV3-1 and TRBJ2-1; 8 bases align to TRBD2. CDR3 size: 15 residues. CDR1 is LGHDT and CDR2 is YNNKEL in the germline V gene (reference sequence). The junction had 9 bases not matched to a gene; V was cut back by 1 base and J by 10 bases. CDR3 coding DNA: TGTGCCAGCAGCCAAGGAGCGGGAGCCCCGCGCGAGCAGTTCTTC. Translating gives CASSQGAGAPREQFF.

This clonotype has more than one count but fewer than ten. The genes are TRBV27 and TRBJ1-4, with unresolved D. Germline loops: CDR1 MNHEY, CDR2 SMNVEV (reference sequence). The V and J ends lost 6 bases and 3 bases respectively, with 14 bases between them. The CDR3 sequence is 15 residues long. The CDR3 nucleotides are TGTGCCAGCAGCCTATCTCGTCATCCTAATGAAAAACTGTTTTTT. Its translation: CASSLSRHPNEKLFF.

This clonotype came up many times. CDR3 DNA: TGTGCCAGCAGCCCACAGGAAAAGAACACTGAAGCTTTCTTT. Translated, it gives CASSPQEKNTEAFF. V and J are TRBV7-9 and TRBJ1-1, with D maybe TRBD1 (5 bases). Germline CDR1 is SEHNR and CDR2 is FQNEAQ (reference sequence). Trimming took 5 bases from V and 1 from J, leaving 11 bases between them. This CDR3 has 14 residues.

This clonotype occurred many times. The CDR3 DNA follows: TGTGCCAGCAGTTACTTGGGACAGGGGGCAGGTGAGCAGTACTTC. This encodes CASSYLGQGAGEQYF. This rearrangement joins TRBV6-5 to TRBJ2-7; 12 bases are shared with TRBD1. This CDR3 comprises 15 residues. CDR1 and CDR2 (germline): MNHEY, SVGAGI. The V segment lost 1 base and the J segment 7 bases; nucleotides outside the gene matches: 5.

This clonotype showed up many times. The chain couples TRBV12-3 or TRBV12-4 to TRBJ2-2; 7 bases fit TRBD1. The CDR3 covers 15 residues. V dropped 6 bases and J dropped 3; count of bases not matched to a gene: 7. Here the CDR3 reads CASRPTGVDTGELFF. CDR3 sequence (DNA): TGTGCCAGCAGACCTACAGGGGTCGACACCGGGGAGCTGTTTTTT.

This clonotype was observed at least ten times. The chain joins TRBV11-2 to TRBJ2-3, with 9 bases matching TRBD2. Germline-derived CDR1 and CDR2 are SGHAT and FQNNGV. The CDR3 length is 14 residues. V gave up 8 bases and J gave up 4 bases; unmatched junction bases: 7. CDR3 protein: CASAKTSGPDTQYF. The CDR3 DNA reads TGTGCCAGCGCGAAGACTAGCGGTCCAGATACGCAGTATTTT. Complete variable domain (other parts from reference TRBV11-2 and TRBJ2-3): EAGVAQSPRYKIIEKRQSVAFWCNPISGHATLYWYQQILGQGPKLLIQFQNNGVVDDSQLPKDRFSAERLKGVDSTLKIQPAKLEDSAVYLCASAKTSGPDTQYFGPGTRLTVL.

This clonotype was detected many times. The chain joins TRBV20-1 to TRBJ2-7, with 8 bases fitting TRBD1. The CDR3 is 16 amino acids. CDR1 is DFQATT, CDR2 SNEGSKA, per germline (reference sequence). With V trimmed by 2 bases and J by 7 bases, 16 bases remained unmatched. DNA for the CDR3: TGCAGTGCTAGATCTGGAGGGAGGACAGGGACGGAGGAGCAGTACTTC. It specifies CSARSGGRTGTEEQYF.

This clonotype was picked up many times. V and J are TRBV20-1 and TRBJ2-3; 8 bases line up with TRBD2. With V trimmed by 6 bases and J by 4 bases, 9 bases remained unmatched. Germline V lookup: CDR1 DFQATT, CDR2 SNEGSKA (reference sequence). CDR3 length: 14 residues. As DNA, the CDR3 is TGCAGTGCCCTAAGCGGGAGTGGAGCAGATACGCAGTATTTT. It encodes CSALSGSGADTQYF.

This clonotype appeared a few times. V is TRBV4-3 and J is TRBJ2-3, with 11 bases identical to TRBD2. The germline V gene has CDR1 LGHNA and CDR2 YSLEER. The CDR3 length is 16 residues. J lost 4 bases, V lost 2 bases, and 5 bases had no gene match. CDR3 residues: CASSQLTSGSPDTQYF. The CDR3, as DNA: TGCGCCAGCAGCCAACTTACTAGCGGGAGCCCAGATACGCAGTATTTT.

This clonotype was seen repeatedly, ten times or more. V is TRBV20-1 and J is TRBJ1-1; 7 bases map to TRBD1. With V trimmed by 0 bases and J by 0 bases, 4 bases remained unmatched. The CDR3 is 15 residues long. Per the germline V gene, CDR1 is DFQATT and CDR2 is SNEGSKA (reference sequence). The CDR3 DNA reads as TGCAGTGCTAGAGATCTCAGGGGGATGAACACTGAAGCTTTCTTT. It translates to CSARDLRGMNTEAFF.

This clonotype was found many times. This chain joins TRBV5-1 and TRBJ2-5; 8 bases agree with TRBD2. Germline CDR1 reads SGHRS; CDR2 reads YFSETQ. Losses at the gene ends were 1 base for V and 4 bases for J; bases not matched to a gene: 6. CDR3 size: 15 residues. The DNA for the CDR3 is TGCGCCAGCAGCTTGCAAGCGGGAGTGGTAGAGACCCAGTACTTC. Its protein is CASSLQAGVVETQYF. Variable domain in full (rest from reference TRBV5-1 and TRBJ2-5): KAGVTQTPRYLIKTRGQQVTLSCSPISGHRSVSWYQQTPGQGLQFLFEYFSETQRNKGNFPGRFSGRQFSNSRSEMNVSTLELGDSALYLCASSLQAGVVETQYFGPGTRLLVL.

In its sample, this clonotype was seen many times. The chain uses TRBV12-3 or TRBV12-4 and TRBJ1-4; no clear D. Trimming left V 4 bases short and J 8 bases short, with 11 bases between. The CDR3 extends over 13 amino acids. For the CDR3, the DNA is TGTGCCAGCAGTTCCCGCTGGGTCGAAAAACTGTTTTTT. Protein sequence: CASSSRWVEKLFF.